Presented here are 25 T cell receptor beta chains from one specimen sequenced in a study of CD8 T cells in ankylosing spondylitis. TCRdb reanalysed the 5' RACE reads using MiXCR and keeps one entry per CDR3 protein. The sample gives 150,000 or so distinct CDR3 sequences, approximately 16% of which show up once; over 7.5% is in the top ten. Material for sequencing was blood, either unsorted or a sorted T cell fraction (not recorded which). The receptor set was obtained from a male donor with ankylosing spondylitis or in good health (not recorded which).

V gene TRBV12-3 or TRBV12-4 combines with J gene TRBJ1-5; the match to TRBD1 covers 9 bases. The CDR3 is 15 amino acids. The trim removed 7 bases at V and 0 bases at J, leaving 4 bases unmatched. The CDR3 nucleotides are TGTGCCAGCATCTCGGGACAGGGTAGCAATCAGCCCCAGCATTTT. Translated, it gives CASISGQGSNQPQHF.

This clonotype was observed a handful of times. V and J are TRBV29-1 and TRBJ2-3; TRBD1 matches 8 bases. CDR3 length: 13 amino acids. Germline V gene lookup returns CDR1 SQVTM and CDR2 ANQGSEA. V trimming: 6 bases; J trimming: 5 bases; junction bases outside the gene matches: 7. As DNA, the CDR3 is TGCAGCGTCCTCGGGACAGGTGAAGATACGCAGTATTTT. Translated: CSVLGTGEDTQYF.

This clonotype has more than one count but fewer than ten. The rearrangement uses TRBV11-2 and TRBJ2-7; D ambiguous. Per the germline V gene, CDR1 is SGHAT and CDR2 is FQNNGV. The CDR3 loop spans 15 amino acids. V was clipped by 1 base and J by 4 bases, with 14 bases between them. The CDR3 here is CASSLGQQTRYEQYF. CDR3 in DNA: TGTGCCAGCAGCTTAGGGCAGCAGACCCGATACGAGCAGTACTTC.

This clonotype came up many times. V gene TRBV5-5 combines with J gene TRBJ2-5; 8 nucleotides line up with TRBD2. V trimming: 4 bases; J trimming: 5 bases; junction bases outside the gene matches: 4. Germline V gene data show CDR1 as SGHKS and CDR2 as YYEKEE (reference sequence). This CDR3 spans 13 amino acids. The CDR3 reads CASSGGGQETQYF. CDR3 nucleotide sequence: TGTGCCAGCAGCGGCGGGGGGCAGGAGACCCAGTACTTC.

V is TRBV6-6 and J is TRBJ2-1; no clear D gene. V dropped 6 bases and J dropped 3 bases, with 9 bases sitting between them. The CDR3 has 13 residues. Germline V gene sequence: CDR1 MNHNY, CDR2 SVGAGI (reference sequence). The DNA for the CDR3 is TGTGCCAGCAGCTCGATACTCTACAATGAGCAGTTCTTC. Encoded protein: CASSSILYNEQFF.

Note on this clonotype: A read error may be the cause here, since a much bigger clone is one base away. This chain uses TRBV5-1 with TRBJ2-3; the D call may be TRBD1 or TRBD2 (5 bases each). This CDR3 spans 14 amino acids. Per germline, CDR1 SGHRS and CDR2 YFSETQ. In nucleotides, the CDR3 is TGCGTCAGCAGCTTGGACTGGGGCTCGGATACGCAGTATTTT. Amino acids: CVSSLDWGSDTQYF.

The chain recombines TRBV21-1 with TRBJ2-1; the listed D gene, TRBD2, was not tested against the DNA. TRBV21-1 has pseudogene status. The CDR3 covers 16 residues. The CDR3 bases are TGTGCCAGCAGCGAACGGGACTATGAGATCGTCGATGAGCAGTTCTTC. Translation: CASSERDYEIVDEQFF.

This clonotype has a handful of counts. This sequence joins TRBV10-3 and TRBJ2-7; TRBD2 matches at 11 bases. CDR1 is ENHRY and CDR2 is SYGVKD in the germline V gene. There are 16 residues in the CDR3. The trim removed 4 bases at V and 2 bases at J, leaving 7 bases unmatched. For the CDR3, the DNA is TGTGCCATCAGTGGGGGTAGCGGGAGGGCCGCCTACGAGCAGTACTTC. As protein: CAISGGSGRAAYEQYF.

V is TRBV7-2 and J is TRBJ1-2; 9 bases fit TRBD1. Unmatched junction bases numbered 1, after V lost 1 base and J lost 1 base. Germline CDR1 SGHTA, CDR2 FQGNSA. The CDR3 extends over 15 amino acids. CDR3 in amino acids: CASSLGGQGNYGYTF. The CDR3 DNA sequence: TGTGCCAGCAGCTTAGGGGGACAGGGTAACTATGGCTACACCTTC.

This clonotype was seen many times. The gene calls are TRBV28 and TRBJ2-4; TRBD2 agrees at 8 bases. Germline CDR1 MDHEN, CDR2 SYDVKM. Germline trimming cut 6 bases from V and 8 bases from J; bases unmatched to any gene: 6. CDR3 size: 13 residues. The CDR3 spells CASSPGGVDIQYF. In DNA, the CDR3 is TGTGCCAGCAGCCCCGGGGGGGTTGACATTCAGTACTTC.

The V gene is TRBV5-1, the J gene TRBJ1-5; D is unclear. Germline lookup yields CDR1 SGHRS and CDR2 YFSETQ. The length of the CDR3 is 15 residues. V was shortened by 0 bases and J by 7 bases, with 14 bases between the two germline ends. The DNA for the CDR3 is TGCGCCAGCAGCTTGGGGGCCCAGCTGGGGCAGCCCCAGCATTTT. Translation: CASSLGAQLGQPQHF.

This CDR3 is CAISEPGGEKLFF. The CDR3 DNA sequence: TGTGCCATCAGTGAGCCGGGGGGAGAAAAACTGTTTTTT. The chain recombines TRBV10-3 with TRBJ1-4; D is perhaps TRBD1 (5 bases). The length of the CDR3 is 13 residues. With 2 bases removed from V and 8 bases from J, the gap between germline ends came to 9 bases. CDR1 and CDR2 from the germline V gene are ENHRY and SYGVKD.

Many counts were recorded for this clonotype. The chain uses TRBV5-1 and TRBJ1-3; D is ambiguous. V was shortened by 4 bases and J by 0 bases, with 5 bases between the two germline ends. Germline-derived CDR1 and CDR2 are SGHRS and YFSETQ. The length of the CDR3 is 13 residues. CDR3 sequence: CASSPDSGNTIYF. The CDR3 DNA reads as TGCGCCAGCAGCCCGGACTCTGGAAACACCATATATTTT.

Note on this clonotype: Because the CDR3's place on the DNA is in doubt, the DNA is left out and the CDR3 is given as listed by TCRdb. The chain links TRBV28 to TRBJ2-3; the DNA was not compared with TRBD1, the D call given in the table. Per the germline V gene, CDR1 is MDHEN and CDR2 is SYDVKM. Termini included, the CDR3 measures 17 amino acids. The CDR3 sequence: CASSSSGHGGGTDTQYF.

This clonotype was seen repeatedly, ten times or more. One end of the junction fails to match germline, which may point to a read error. The chain employs TRBV14 and TRBJ2-7; possibly TRBD2 for D (6 bases). CDR1 is SGHDN and CDR2 is FVKESK in the germline V gene. The CDR3 runs to 12 residues. Here the CDR3 reads CASSQGLGKPNF. The CDR3 nucleotides are TGTGCCAGCAGCCAAGGACTAGGGAAGCCGAACTTC.

In this sample, this clonotype turned up many times. CDR3 bases: TGCAGTGCTAGTCAGCAGGGGGCCCCTAATCAGCCCCAGCATTTT. Its translation is CSASQQGAPNQPQHF. V gene TRBV20-1 combines with J gene TRBJ1-5; 8 nucleotides align to TRBD1. CDR1 and CDR2 (germline): DFQATT, SNEGSKA (reference sequence). V lost 3 bases and J lost 4; bases outside the gene matches: 8. The CDR3 consists of 15 residues.

This clonotype was observed a handful of times. Here the CDR3 DNA reads TGTGCCAGCCGAAGGGAGGTGGACACCGGGGAGCTGTTTTTT. Protein product: CASRREVDTGELFF. V and J are TRBV2 and TRBJ2-2, with a tentative D call TRBD2 (6 bases). The CDR3 spans 14 residues. The germline CDR1 and CDR2 sequences are SNHLY and FYNNEI. V lost 8 bases, J lost 3 bases, and 13 bases lay in between. The complete variable domain, with remaining parts taken from reference TRBV2 and TRBJ2-2, reads EPEVTQTPSHQVTQMGQEVILRCVPISNHLYFYWYRQILGQKVEFLVSFYNNEISEKSEIFDDQFSVERPDGSNFTLKIRSTKLEDSAMYFCASRREVDTGELFFGEGSRLTVL.

This clonotype was observed many times. The V call is TRBV28, the J call TRBJ1-1; 9 bases line up with TRBD1. J was trimmed by 4 bases and V by 6 bases; bases with no gene match: 9. The CDR3 loop spans 15 amino acids. The germline V gene encodes CDR1 MDHEN and CDR2 SYDVKM. CDR3 bases: TGTGCCAGCAGCTGGGAACAGGGGGCGCGCACTGAAGCTTTCTTT. As protein: CASSWEQGARTEAFF.

This clonotype was recorded at least ten times. The chain is built from TRBV20-1 and TRBJ2-1; tentative D call: TRBD1 (6 bases). Germline V gene sequence: CDR1 DFQATT, CDR2 SNEGSKA (reference sequence). The CDR3 length is 15 residues. The V and J ends lost 6 bases and 4 bases respectively, with 19 bases between them. The CDR3 spells CSAEQRAGAYNEQFF. The CDR3 DNA sequence: TGCAGTGCCGAACAGAGGGCAGGGGCTTACAATGAGCAGTTCTTC.

In its sample, this clonotype was seen a few times. The rearrangement links TRBV14 to TRBJ2-1; 8 nucleotides align to TRBD1. This CDR3 region has 14 residues. The V and J ends lost 3 bases and 8 bases, in that order; junction bases with no gene match: 6. From germline, CDR1 is SGHDN and CDR2 FVKESK. The CDR3 nucleotides read TGTGCCAGCAGCCATGATTTGACAGGGGATGAGCAGTTCTTC. Its protein is CASSHDLTGDEQFF.

The table lists this clonotype with many counts. CDR3 coding DNA: TGCAGCGTTGAATCCTCGGGGTACGAGCAGTACTTC. It is translated as CSVESSGYEQYF. The chain links TRBV29-1 to TRBJ2-7, with D tentatively TRBD2 (5 bases). The CDR3 sequence is 12 residues long. In germline, CDR1 is SQVTM, CDR2 ANQGSEA. V was clipped by 2 bases and J by 4 bases, with 9 bases between them.

This clonotype was counted ten times or more. The chain employs TRBV5-1 and TRBJ2-5, with 7 bases aligning to TRBD2. The CDR3 has 16 residues. Per the germline V gene, CDR1 is SGHRS and CDR2 is YFSETQ. Unmatched junction bases numbered 14, after V lost 5 bases and J lost 4 bases. CDR3 nucleotide sequence: TGCGCCAGCAGGACGGAGGGGAGGGGATCCGCAGAGACCCAGTACTTC. It encodes CASRTEGRGSAETQYF.

The V and J genes are TRBV20-1 and TRBJ1-2; possibly TRBD1 for D (5 bases). The V and J ends lost 6 bases and 3 bases respectively, with 14 bases between them. The CDR3 has 13 amino acids. Germline loops: CDR1 DFQATT, CDR2 SNEGSKA (reference sequence). CDR3 in amino acids: CSARLQEDYGYTF. CDR3 DNA sequence: TGCAGTGCGAGGTTACAGGAAGACTATGGCTACACCTTC.

J is TRBJ2-7 and V is TRBV27; TRBD1 matches 8 bases. Germline CDR1 reads MNHEY; CDR2 reads SMNVEV (reference sequence). This CDR3 has 16 amino acids. Unmatched junction bases numbered 9, after V lost 5 bases and J lost 0 bases. The CDR3 region is CASSTWAGGNSYEQYF. The DNA of the CDR3 is TGTGCCAGCAGTACCTGGGCAGGGGGCAACTCCTACGAGCAGTACTTC.

This chain links TRBV20-1 with TRBJ2-6, with D perhaps matching TRBD2 (5 bases). V shed 5 bases and J shed 2 bases, with 10 bases lying between them. CDR3 length: 14 residues. From germline, CDR1 is DFQATT and CDR2 SNEGSKA (reference sequence). DNA for the CDR3: TGCAGTGCTTCACCGGGAACTGGGGCCAACGTCCTGACTTTC. Amino acid sequence: CSASPGTGANVLTF.